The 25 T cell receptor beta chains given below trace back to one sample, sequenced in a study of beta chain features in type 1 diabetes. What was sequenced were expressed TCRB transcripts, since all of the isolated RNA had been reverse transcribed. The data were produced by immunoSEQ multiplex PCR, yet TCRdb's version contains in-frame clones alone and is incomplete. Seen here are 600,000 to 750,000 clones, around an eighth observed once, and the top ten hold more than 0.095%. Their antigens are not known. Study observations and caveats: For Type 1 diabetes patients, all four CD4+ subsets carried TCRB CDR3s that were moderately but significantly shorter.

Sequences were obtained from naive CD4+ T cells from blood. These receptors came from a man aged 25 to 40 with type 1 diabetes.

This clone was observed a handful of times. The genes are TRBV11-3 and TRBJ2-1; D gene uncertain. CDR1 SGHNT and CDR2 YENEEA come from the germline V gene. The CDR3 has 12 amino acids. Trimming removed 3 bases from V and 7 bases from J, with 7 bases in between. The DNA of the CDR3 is TGTGCCAGCAGCTTCAGAGGAAATGAGCAGTTCTTC. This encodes CASSFRGNEQFF.

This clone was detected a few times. In DNA, the CDR3 is TGCAGCGTTGTTCAGCAGGGAAGTGGGTCTGAAGCTTTCTTT. It codes for CSVVQQGSGSEAFF. This chain joins TRBV29-1 and TRBJ1-1; weak D call: TRBD1 (5 bases). The V gene lost 4 bases and the J gene lost 6 bases, with 18 bases spanning the gap. This CDR3 has 14 amino acids. In germline, CDR1 is SQVTM, CDR2 ANQGSEA.

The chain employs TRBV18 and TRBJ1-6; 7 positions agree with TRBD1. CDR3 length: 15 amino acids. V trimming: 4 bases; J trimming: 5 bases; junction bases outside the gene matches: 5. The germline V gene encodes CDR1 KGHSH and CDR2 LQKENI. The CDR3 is CASSRPGQHNSPLHF. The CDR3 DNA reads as TGTGCCAGCTCACGACCGGGACAGCATAATTCACCCCTCCACTTT.

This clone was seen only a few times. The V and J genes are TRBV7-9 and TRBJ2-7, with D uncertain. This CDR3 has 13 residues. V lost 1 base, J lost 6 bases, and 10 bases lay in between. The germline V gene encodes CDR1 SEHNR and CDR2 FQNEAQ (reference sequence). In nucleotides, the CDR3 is TGTGCCAGCAGCTTAGATAGTAGAGGCGAGCAGTACTTC. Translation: CASSLDSRGEQYF.

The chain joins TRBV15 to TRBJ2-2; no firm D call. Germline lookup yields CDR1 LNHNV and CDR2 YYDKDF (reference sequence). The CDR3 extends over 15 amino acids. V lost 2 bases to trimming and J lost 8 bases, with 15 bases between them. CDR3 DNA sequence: TGTGCCACCAGCAGACGGACGGCATGGGTGGGGGAGCTGTTTTTT. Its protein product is CATSRRTAWVGELFF.

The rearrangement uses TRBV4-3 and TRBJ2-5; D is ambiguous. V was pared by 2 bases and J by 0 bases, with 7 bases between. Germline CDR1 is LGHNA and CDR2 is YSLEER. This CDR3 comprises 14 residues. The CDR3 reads CASSQRPYQETQYF. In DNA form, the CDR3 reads TGCGCCAGCAGCCAACGACCCTACCAAGAGACCCAGTACTTC.

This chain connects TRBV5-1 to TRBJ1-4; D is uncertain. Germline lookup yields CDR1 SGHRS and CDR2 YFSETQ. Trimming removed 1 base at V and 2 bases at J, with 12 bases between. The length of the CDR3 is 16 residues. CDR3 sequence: CASSLPTSATNEKLFF. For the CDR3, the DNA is TGCGCCAGCAGCTTGCCGACGAGTGCGACTAATGAAAAACTGTTTTTT.

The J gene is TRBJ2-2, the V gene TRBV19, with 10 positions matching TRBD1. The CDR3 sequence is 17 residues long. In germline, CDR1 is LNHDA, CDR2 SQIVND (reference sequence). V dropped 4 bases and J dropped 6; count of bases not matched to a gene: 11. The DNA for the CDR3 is TGTGCCAGTAGTAAAAGGGACAGGGGCTTAGGCGCCGGGGAGCTGTTTTTT. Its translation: CASSKRDRGLGAGELFF.

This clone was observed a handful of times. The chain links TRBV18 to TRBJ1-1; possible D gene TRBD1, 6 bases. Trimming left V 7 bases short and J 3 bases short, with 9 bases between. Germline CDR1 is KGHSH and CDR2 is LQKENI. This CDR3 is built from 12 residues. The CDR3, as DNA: TGTGCCAGCTGGAAGGGGGACACTGAAGCTTTCTTT. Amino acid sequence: CASWKGDTEAFF.

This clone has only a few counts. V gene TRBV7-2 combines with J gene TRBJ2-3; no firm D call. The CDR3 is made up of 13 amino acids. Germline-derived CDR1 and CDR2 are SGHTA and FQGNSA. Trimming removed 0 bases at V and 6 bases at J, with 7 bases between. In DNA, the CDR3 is TGTGCCAGCAGCTTAGCGCGGCGGGATACGCAGTATTTT. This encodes CASSLARRDTQYF.

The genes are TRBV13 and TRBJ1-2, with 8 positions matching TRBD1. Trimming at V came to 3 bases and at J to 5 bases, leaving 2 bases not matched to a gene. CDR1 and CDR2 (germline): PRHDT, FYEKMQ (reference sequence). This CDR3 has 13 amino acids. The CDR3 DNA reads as TGTGCCAGCAGCTTGACAGGGGCGTATGGCTACACCTTC. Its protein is CASSLTGAYGYTF.

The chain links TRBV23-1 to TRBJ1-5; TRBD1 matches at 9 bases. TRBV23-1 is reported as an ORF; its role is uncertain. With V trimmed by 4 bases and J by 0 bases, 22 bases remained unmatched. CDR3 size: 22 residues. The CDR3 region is CASSPLDRGNASHRDSNQPQHF. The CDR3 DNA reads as TGCGCCAGCAGTCCCCTCGACAGGGGGAATGCATCCCATCGGGATAGCAATCAGCCCCAGCATTTT.

This chain's CDR3 is CASSYGQGFTEAFF. CDR3 nucleotides: TGCGCCAGCAGTTATGGACAGGGATTCACTGAAGCTTTCTTT. V usage is TRBV5-1 and J usage is TRBJ1-1, with 8 bases fitting TRBD1. V lost 5 bases, J lost 4 bases, and 7 bases stayed unmatched. The CDR3 has 14 amino acids. The germline gives CDR1 SGHRS, CDR2 YFSETQ.

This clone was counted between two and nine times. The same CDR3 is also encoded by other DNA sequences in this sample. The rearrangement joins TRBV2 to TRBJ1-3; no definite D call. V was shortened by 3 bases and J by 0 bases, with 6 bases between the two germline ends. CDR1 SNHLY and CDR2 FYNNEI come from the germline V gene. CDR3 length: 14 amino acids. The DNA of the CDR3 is TGTGCCAGCAGTGAGGGCAGCTCTGGAAACACCATATATTTT. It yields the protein CASSEGSSGNTIYF.

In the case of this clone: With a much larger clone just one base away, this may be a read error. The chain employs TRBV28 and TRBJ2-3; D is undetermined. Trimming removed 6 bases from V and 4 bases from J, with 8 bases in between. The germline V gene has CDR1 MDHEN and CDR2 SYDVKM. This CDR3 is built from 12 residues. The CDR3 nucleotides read TGTGCCAGCAGCTTTGGGGCAGATACGCAGTATTTT. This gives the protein CASSFGADTQYF.

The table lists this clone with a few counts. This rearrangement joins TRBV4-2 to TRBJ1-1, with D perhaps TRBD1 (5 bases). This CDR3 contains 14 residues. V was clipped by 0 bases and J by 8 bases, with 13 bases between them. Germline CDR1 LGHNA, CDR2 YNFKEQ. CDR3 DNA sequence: TGTGCCAGCAGCCAAGACAGGGCATTTGGAGAAGCTTTCTTT. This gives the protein CASSQDRAFGEAFF.

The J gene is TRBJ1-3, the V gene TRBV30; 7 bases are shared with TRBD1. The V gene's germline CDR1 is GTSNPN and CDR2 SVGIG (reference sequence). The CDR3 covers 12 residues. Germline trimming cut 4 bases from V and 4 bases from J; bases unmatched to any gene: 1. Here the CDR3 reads CAWKGGGNTIYF. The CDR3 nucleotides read TGTGCCTGGAAAGGGGGCGGAAACACCATATATTTT.

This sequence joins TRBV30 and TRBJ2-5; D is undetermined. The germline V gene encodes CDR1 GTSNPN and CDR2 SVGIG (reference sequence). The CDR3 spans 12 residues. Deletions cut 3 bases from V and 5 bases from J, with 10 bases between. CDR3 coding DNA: TGTGCCTGGAGCCACCTTGGGGAGACCCAGTACTTC. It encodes CAWSHLGETQYF.

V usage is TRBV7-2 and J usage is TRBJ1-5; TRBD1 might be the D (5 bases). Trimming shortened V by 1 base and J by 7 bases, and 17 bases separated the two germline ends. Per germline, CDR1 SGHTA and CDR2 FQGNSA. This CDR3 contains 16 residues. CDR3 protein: CASSLEPPGRGQPQHF. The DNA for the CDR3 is TGTGCCAGCAGCTTAGAGCCCCCAGGGAGGGGCCAGCCCCAGCATTTT.

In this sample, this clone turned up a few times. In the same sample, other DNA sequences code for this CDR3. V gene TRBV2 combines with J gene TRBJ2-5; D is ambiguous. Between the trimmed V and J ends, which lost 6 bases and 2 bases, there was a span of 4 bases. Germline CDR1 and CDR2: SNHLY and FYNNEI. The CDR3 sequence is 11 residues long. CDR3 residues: CASRRQETQYF. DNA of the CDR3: TGTGCCAGCAGAAGGCAAGAGACCCAGTACTTC.

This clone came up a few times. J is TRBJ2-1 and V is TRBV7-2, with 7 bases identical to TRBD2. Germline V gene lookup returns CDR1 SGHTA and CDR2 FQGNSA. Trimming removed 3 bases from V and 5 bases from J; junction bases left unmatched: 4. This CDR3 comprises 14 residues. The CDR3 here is CASSLSTSDNEQFF. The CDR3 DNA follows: TGTGCCAGCAGCTTGAGCACTAGCGACAATGAGCAGTTCTTC. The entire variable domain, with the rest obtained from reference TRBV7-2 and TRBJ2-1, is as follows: GAGVSQSPSNKVTEKGKDVELRCDPISGHTALYWYRQSLGQGLEFLIYFQGNSAPDKSGLPSDRFSAERTGGSVSTLTIQRTQQEDSAVYLCASSLSTSDNEQFFGPGTRLTVL.

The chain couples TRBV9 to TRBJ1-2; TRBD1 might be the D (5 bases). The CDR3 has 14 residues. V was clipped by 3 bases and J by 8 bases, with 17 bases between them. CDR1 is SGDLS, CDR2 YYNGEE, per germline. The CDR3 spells CASSARDPGGGYTF. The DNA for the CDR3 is TGTGCCAGCAGCGCTCGGGACCCCGGAGGGGGCTACACCTTC.

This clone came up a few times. The CDR3 nucleotides are TGTGCCAGTTCGACAGGGATCCATGAGCAGTTCTTC. Protein sequence: CASSTGIHEQFF. V usage is TRBV19 and J usage is TRBJ2-1; TRBD1 aligns across 7 bases. Per germline, CDR1 LNHDA and CDR2 SQIVND (reference sequence). The CDR3 runs 12 residues. After removal of 8 bases from V and 8 bases from J, the junction contained 6 bases not matched to a gene.

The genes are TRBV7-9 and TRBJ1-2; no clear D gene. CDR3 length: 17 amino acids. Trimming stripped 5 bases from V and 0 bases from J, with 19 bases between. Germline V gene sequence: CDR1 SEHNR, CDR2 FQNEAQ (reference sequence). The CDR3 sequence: CASSPRVEGNPNYGYTF. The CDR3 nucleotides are TGTGCCAGCAGCCCAAGGGTAGAAGGGAATCCTAACTATGGCTACACCTTC. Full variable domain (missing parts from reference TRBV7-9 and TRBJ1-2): DTGVSQNPRHKITKRGQNVTFRCDPISEHNRLYWYRQTLGQGPEFLTYFQNEAQLEKSRLLSDRFSAERPKGSFSTLEIQRTEQGDSAMYLCASSPRVEGNPNYGYTFGSGTRLTVV.

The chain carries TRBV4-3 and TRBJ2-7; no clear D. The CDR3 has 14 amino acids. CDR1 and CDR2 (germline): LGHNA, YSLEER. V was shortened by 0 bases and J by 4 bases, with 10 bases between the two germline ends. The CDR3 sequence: CASSQDRERYEQYF. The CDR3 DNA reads TGCGCCAGCAGCCAAGATAGAGAAAGGTACGAGCAGTACTTC.